The rows below give T cell receptor beta chains drawn from one sample of a study of cytomegalovirus exposure and HLA in healthy donors. Assay used: immunoSEQ multiplex PCR; TCRdb lists only in-frame clones, some missing. The repertoire includes 150,000 to 200,000 clones, about 76% of them detected once, and around 1.5% sits in the top ten. Sequencing used PBMCs. The origin of the receptors is a woman aged 45 to 65 in good health and CMV-seronegative. CDR3s include the opening cysteine and the closing phenylalanine or tryptophan. A D gene is named only where the DNA matches it firmly. Clone size, where shown, is once, few, many, or a class for clones that have expanded.

TRBV6-4,-,TRBJ1-1,TRBD1,CATWGTGAPMNTEAFF,TGTGCCACATGGGGGACAGGGGCCCCTATGAACACTGAAGCTTTCTTT
TRBV10-3,-,TRBJ2-3,-,CAIRAADTQYF,TGTGCCATCAGGGCGGCAGATACGCAGTATTTT
TRBV7-9,-,TRBJ1-6,-,CASSPRVENSPLHF,TGTGCCAGCAGCCCCAGGGTTGAAAATTCACCCCTCCACTTT
TRBV27,few,TRBJ1-1,-,CASSLGGRTEAFF,TGTGCCAGCAGTTTGGGGGGGCGCACTGAAGCTTTCTTT
TRBV7-3,-,TRBJ2-3,-,CASSLGGQVDTQYF,TGTGCCAGCAGCTTAGGAGGGCAAGTAGATACGCAGTATTTT
TRBV4-2,-,TRBJ1-1,TRBD1,CASSQASGTEGGYTEAFF,TGTGCCAGCAGCCAAGCCTCCGGGACAGAGGGCGGCTACACTGAAGCTTTCTTT
TRBV5-4,-,TRBJ1-1,-,CASSCGQKNTEAFF,TGTGCCAGCAGCTGTGGACAGAAGAACACTGAAGCTTTCTTT
TRBV5-1,-,TRBJ2-7,TRBD1,CASSSTAGGRSEQYF,TGCGCCAGCAGCTCGACCGCAGGGGGTCGTAGCGAGCAGTACTTC
TRBV6-5,-,TRBJ2-7,TRBD2,CASSSPGRVSFYEQYF,TGTGCCAGCAGTTCCCCAGGGAGGGTGAGTTTCTACGAGCAGTACTTC
TRBV6-6,-,TRBJ2-5,-,CASTWGVPETQYF,TGTGCCAGCACCTGGGGGGTACCGGAGACCCAGTACTTC
TRBV6-1,few,TRBJ2-6,-,CASSVTGTPFSGANVLTF,TGTGCCAGCAGTGTAACCGGGACACCCTTCTCTGGGGCCAACGTCCTGACTTTC
TRBV25-1,-,TRBJ1-3,-,CASRSASGNTIYF,TGTGCCAGCAGAAGCGCCTCTGGAAACACCATATATTTT
TRBV7-3,-,TRBJ2-3,TRBD2,CASSLIAGGGADTQYF,TGTGCCAGCAGCTTAATAGCGGGAGGAGGCGCAGATACGCAGTATTTT
TRBV19,-,TRBJ1-2,-,CASSIQLSGYTF,TGTGCCAGTAGTATACAACTATCTGGCTACACCTTC
TRBV5-6,-,TRBJ2-1,-,CASSLRGGSLDEQFF,TGTGCCAGCAGCTTGAGAGGGGGATCCTTGGATGAGCAGTTCTTC
TRBV30,-,TRBJ2-5,TRBD2,CAWTRGGAQETQYF,TGTGCCTGGACCCGCGGGGGGGCCCAAGAGACCCAGTACTTC
TRBV19,-,TRBJ1-5,TRBD1,CASSITGTGGENQPQHF,TGTGCCAGTAGTATAACGGGGACAGGGGGCGAAAATCAGCCCCAGCATTTT
TRBV5-5,-,TRBJ1-4,-,CASSLAGEEKLFF,TGTGCCAGCAGCTTGGCCGGGGAAGAAAAACTGTTTTTT
TRBV7-6,few,TRBJ1-1,TRBD1,CASSLTGQGNTEAFF,TGTGCCAGCAGCCTCACCGGACAGGGCAACACTGAAGCTTTCTTT
TRBV4-1,-,TRBJ2-1,TRBD2,CASSQGFGTSGGGGEQFF,TGCGCCAGCAGCCAGGGTTTCGGAACTAGCGGGGGGGGAGGTGAGCAGTTCTTC
TRBV6-6,-,TRBJ2-3,-,CASSAQQGDTQYF,TGTGCCAGCAGTGCCCAACAGGGTGATACGCAGTATTTT
TRBV19,few,TRBJ2-6,-,CASTSSGAGANVLTF,TGTGCCAGTACTTCTTCAGGGGCTGGGGCCAACGTCCTGACTTTC
TRBV5-1,-,TRBJ2-7,-,CASSLGGGGAPFEQYF,TGCGCCAGCAGCTTGGGAGGTGGGGGGGCCCCCTTTGAGCAGTACTTC
TRBV7-9,once,TRBJ2-1,TRBD1,CASSPDRAGDEQFF,TGTGCCAGCAGCCCAGACAGGGCAGGCGATGAGCAGTTCTTC
TRBV4-2,-,TRBJ2-3,-,CASSQGPTQYF,TGTGCCAGCAGCCAGGGGCCAACGCAGTATTTT
TRBV7-2,once,TRBJ2-1,TRBD1,CASTPRTGLGEQFF,TGTGCCAGCACCCCTCGGACAGGGCTAGGTGAGCAGTTCTTC
TRBV18,-,TRBJ2-2,TRBD1,CASSPRRQGRTNTGELFF,TGTGCCAGCTCACCAAGACGACAGGGCCGGACGAACACCGGGGAGCTGTTTTTT
TRBV18,-,TRBJ1-5,-,CASSPRGDHSNQPQHF,TGTGCCAGCTCACCACGGGGGGACCATAGCAATCAGCCCCAGCATTTT
TRBV5-5,few,TRBJ2-7,-,CASSLLGGTPAYEQYF,TGTGCCAGCAGCTTGTTAGGGGGAACTCCGGCCTACGAGCAGTACTTC
TRBV7-6,-,TRBJ1-5,-,CASSLLRGPHQPQHF,TGTGCCAGCAGCCTCCTGCGGGGACCCCATCAGCCCCAGCATTTT
TRBV5-1,once,TRBJ2-2,TRBD1,CASSLQGATGELFF,TGCGCCAGCAGCTTACAGGGGGCAACCGGGGAGCTGTTTTTT
TRBV7-6,-,TRBJ1-2,TRBD1,CASSLEPGGGYTF,TGTGCCAGCAGCTTAGAACCAGGGGGTGGCTACACCTTC
TRBV9,few,TRBJ1-4,-,CASSVDGRQDEKLFF,TGTGCCAGCAGCGTAGATGGGCGACAGGATGAAAAACTGTTTTTT
TRBV4-1,-,TRBJ2-1,-,CASSQDVQASHNEQLF,TGCGCCAGCAGCCAAGATGTCCAAGCTAGTCACAATGAGCAGCTCTTC
TRBV5-6,once,TRBJ1-2,TRBD1,CASSLGTGYGYTF,TGTGCCAGCAGCTTGGGGACAGGCTATGGCTACACCTTC
TRBV6-5,few,TRBJ1-4,-,CASSPRREKLFF,TGTGCCAGCAGTCCCAGGCGTGAAAAACTGTTTTTT
TRBV7-9,-,TRBJ2-7,-,CASSLLAESYEQYF,TGTGCCAGCAGCTTACTGGCGGAGTCCTACGAGCAGTACTTC
TRBV5-1,-,TRBJ2-7,TRBD2,CASSTTSGVMGEQYF,TGCGCCAGCAGCACAACTAGCGGGGTGATGGGAGAGCAGTACTTC
TRBV27,-,TRBJ2-5,-,CASSRPGLQETQYF,TGTGCCAGCAGTCGGCCGGGACTTCAAGAGACCCAGTACTTC
TRBV4-1,-,TRBJ2-1,TRBD2,CASSSPTSGTREQFF,TGCGCCAGCAGCTCCCCGACTAGCGGGACGCGGGAGCAGTTCTTC
TRBV7-9,-,TRBJ1-2,TRBD1,CASSFGTGGRYGYTF,TGTGCCAGCAGCTTCGGGACAGGGGGGAGGTATGGCTACACCTTC
TRBV7-8,-,TRBJ2-5,TRBD1,CASSLEVLRGETQYF,TGTGCCAGCAGCTTAGAAGTCCTCAGGGGGGAGACCCAGTACTTC
TRBV9,-,TRBJ2-7,TRBD1,CASSSWDRGSSYEQYF,TGTGCCAGCAGCTCTTGGGACAGGGGAAGCTCCTACGAGCAGTACTTC
TRBV28,-,TRBJ2-7,-,CASSSTGTRVTYEQYF,TGTGCCAGCAGTTCGACAGGCACTAGGGTGACCTACGAGCAGTACTTC
TRBV29-1,-,TRBJ1-5,TRBD1,CSVGTGGNQPQHF,TGCAGCGTTGGTACAGGGGGAAATCAGCCCCAGCATTTT
TRBV13,-,TRBJ2-5,TRBD1,CASSSNRGRLKTQYF,TGTGCCAGCAGCTCCAACAGGGGGCGGCTTAAGACCCAGTACTTC
TRBV2,few,TRBJ2-7,-,CASSGVQGEQYF,TGTGCCAGCAGTGGGGTCCAGGGCGAGCAGTACTTC
TRBV7-6,few,TRBJ1-1,TRBD1,CASSSGQGHTEAFF,TGTGCCAGCAGCTCGGGACAGGGGCACACTGAAGCTTTCTTT
TRBV6-5,few,TRBJ1-5,TRBD1,CASAGTGNQPQHF,TGTGCCAGCGCCGGGACAGGGAATCAGCCCCAGCATTTT